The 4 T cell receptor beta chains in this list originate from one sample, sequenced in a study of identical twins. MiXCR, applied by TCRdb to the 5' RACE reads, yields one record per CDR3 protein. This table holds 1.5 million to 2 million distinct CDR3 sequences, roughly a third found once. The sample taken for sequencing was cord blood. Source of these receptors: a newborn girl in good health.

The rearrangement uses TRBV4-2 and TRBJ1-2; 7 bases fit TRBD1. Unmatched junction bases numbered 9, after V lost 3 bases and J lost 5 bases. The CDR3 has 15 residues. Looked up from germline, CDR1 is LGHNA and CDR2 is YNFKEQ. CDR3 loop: CASSQETTGTYGYTF. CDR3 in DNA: TGTGCCAGCAGCCAGGAGACGACAGGGACTTATGGCTACACCTTC.

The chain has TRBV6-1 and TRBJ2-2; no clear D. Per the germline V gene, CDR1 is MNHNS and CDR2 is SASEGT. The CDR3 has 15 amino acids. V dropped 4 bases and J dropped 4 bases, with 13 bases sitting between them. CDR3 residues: CASSGNSPSTGELFF. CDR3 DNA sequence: TGTGCCAGCAGTGGTAATAGTCCTAGCACCGGGGAGCTGTTTTTT.

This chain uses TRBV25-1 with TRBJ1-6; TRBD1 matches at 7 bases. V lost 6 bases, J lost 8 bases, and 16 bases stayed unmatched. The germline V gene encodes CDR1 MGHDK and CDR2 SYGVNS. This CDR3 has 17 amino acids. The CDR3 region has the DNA TGTGCCAGCAGGGGCCCGGTACGGACAGGTAGAGATTCACCCCTCCACTTT. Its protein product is CASRGPVRTGRDSPLHF.

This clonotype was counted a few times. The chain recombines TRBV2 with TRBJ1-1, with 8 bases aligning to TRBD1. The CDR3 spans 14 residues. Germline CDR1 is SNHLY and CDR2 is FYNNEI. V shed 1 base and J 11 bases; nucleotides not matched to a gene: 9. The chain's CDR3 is CASSEERTGQRAFF. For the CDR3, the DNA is TGTGCCAGCAGTGAAGAGCGGACAGGGCAGCGGGCTTTCTTT.